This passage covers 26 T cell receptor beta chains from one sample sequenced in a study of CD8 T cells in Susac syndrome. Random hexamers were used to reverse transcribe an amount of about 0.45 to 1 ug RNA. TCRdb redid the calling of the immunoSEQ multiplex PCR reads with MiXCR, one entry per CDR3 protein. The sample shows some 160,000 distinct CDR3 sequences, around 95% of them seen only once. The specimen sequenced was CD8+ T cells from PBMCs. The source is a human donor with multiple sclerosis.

In nucleotides, the CDR3 is TGTGCCAGCAGTCCCCGACCGGGTGCTACCTACGAGCAGTACTTC. It codes for CASSPRPGATYEQYF. J is TRBJ2-7 and V is TRBV3-1; D is undetermined. Germline V gene lookup returns CDR1 LGHDT and CDR2 YNNKEL (reference sequence). The CDR3 is 15 amino acids. The V end was cut by 6 bases, the J end by 2 bases, with 17 bases between.

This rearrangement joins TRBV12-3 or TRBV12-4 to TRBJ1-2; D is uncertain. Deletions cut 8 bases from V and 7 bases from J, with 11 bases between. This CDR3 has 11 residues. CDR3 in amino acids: CASPLASGYTF. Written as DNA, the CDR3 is TGTGCCAGCCCCCTCGCGAGTGGCTACACCTTC.

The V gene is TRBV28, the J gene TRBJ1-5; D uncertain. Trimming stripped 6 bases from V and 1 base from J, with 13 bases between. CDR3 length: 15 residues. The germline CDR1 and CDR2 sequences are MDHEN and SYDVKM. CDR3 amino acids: CASSLVGESNQPQHF. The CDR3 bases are TGTGCCAGCAGCCTGGTCGGGGAGAGCAATCAGCCCCAGCATTTT.

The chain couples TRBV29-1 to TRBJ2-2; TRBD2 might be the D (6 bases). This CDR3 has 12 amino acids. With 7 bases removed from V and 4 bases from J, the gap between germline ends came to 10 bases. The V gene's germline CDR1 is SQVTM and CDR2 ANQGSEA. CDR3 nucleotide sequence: TGCAGCGGGAGGGCCGGCACCGGGGAGCTGTTTTTT. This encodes CSGRAGTGELFF.

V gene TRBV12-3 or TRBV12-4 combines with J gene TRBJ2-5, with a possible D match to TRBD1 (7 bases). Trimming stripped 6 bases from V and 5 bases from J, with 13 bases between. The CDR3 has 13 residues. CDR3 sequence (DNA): TGTGCCAGCAGCCCCAGGGGGGTGGAGACCCAGTACTTC. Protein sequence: CASSPRGVETQYF.

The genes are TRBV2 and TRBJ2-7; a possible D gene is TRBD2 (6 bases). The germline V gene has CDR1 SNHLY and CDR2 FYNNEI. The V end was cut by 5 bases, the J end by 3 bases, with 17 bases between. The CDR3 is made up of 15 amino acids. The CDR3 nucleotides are TGTGCCAGCAGTACTGGGGGAGCGGGTATCTACGAGCAGTACTTC. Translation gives CASSTGGAGIYEQYF.

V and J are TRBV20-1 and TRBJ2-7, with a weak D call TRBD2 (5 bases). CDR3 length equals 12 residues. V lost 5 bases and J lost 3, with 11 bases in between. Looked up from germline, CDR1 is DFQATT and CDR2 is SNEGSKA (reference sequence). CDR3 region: CSAWSGSYEQYF. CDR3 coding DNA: TGCAGTGCTTGGTCGGGGAGCTACGAGCAGTACTTC.

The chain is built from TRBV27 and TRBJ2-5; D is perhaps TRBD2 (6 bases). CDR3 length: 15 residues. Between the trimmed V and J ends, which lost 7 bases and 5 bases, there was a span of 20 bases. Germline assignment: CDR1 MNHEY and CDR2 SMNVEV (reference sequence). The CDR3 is CASKTRRSRVETQYF. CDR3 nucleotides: TGTGCCAGCAAGACTAGGAGGTCCCGAGTGGAGACCCAGTACTTC.

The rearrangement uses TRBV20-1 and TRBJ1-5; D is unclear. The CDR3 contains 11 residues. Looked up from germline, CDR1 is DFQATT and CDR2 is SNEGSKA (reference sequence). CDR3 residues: CSSHVPQPQHF. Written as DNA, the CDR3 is TGCAGCTCACACGTCCCCCAGCCCCAGCATTTT.

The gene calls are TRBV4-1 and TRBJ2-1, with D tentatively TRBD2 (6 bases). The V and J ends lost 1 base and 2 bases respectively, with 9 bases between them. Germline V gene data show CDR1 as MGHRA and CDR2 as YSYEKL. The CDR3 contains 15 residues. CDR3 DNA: TGCGCCAGCAGCCAAGTCGGGGGACCCTACAATGAGCAGTTCTTC. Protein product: CASSQVGGPYNEQFF.

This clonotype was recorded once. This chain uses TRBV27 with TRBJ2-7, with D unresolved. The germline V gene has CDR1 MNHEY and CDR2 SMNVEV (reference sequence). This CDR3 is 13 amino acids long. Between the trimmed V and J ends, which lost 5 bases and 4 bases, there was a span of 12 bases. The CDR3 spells CASSHRNGYEQYF. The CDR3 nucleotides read TGTGCCAGCAGTCACAGAAACGGATACGAGCAGTACTTC.

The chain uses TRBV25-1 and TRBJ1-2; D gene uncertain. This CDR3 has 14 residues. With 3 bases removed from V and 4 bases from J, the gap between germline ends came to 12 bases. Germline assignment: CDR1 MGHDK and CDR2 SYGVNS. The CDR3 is CASSDEARAYGYTF. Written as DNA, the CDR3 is TGTGCCAGCAGTGATGAAGCCCGGGCCTATGGCTACACCTTC.

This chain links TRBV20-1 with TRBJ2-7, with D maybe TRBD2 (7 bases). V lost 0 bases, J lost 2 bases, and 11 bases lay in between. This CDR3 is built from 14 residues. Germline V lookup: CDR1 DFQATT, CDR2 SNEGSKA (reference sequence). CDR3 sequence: CSARDQGRAYEQYF. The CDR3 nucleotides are TGCAGTGCTAGAGATCAGGGGAGGGCCTACGAGCAGTACTTC.

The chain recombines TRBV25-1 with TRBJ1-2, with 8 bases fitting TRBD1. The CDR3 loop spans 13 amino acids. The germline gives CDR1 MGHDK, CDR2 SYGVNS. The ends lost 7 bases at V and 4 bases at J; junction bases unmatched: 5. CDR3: CASTPDRAYGYTF. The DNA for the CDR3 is TGTGCCAGCACTCCGGACAGGGCCTATGGCTACACCTTC.

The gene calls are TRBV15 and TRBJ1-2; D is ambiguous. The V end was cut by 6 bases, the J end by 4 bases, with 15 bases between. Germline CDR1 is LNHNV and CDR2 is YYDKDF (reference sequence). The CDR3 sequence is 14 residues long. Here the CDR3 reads CATRSFGDSYGYTF. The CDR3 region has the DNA TGTGCCACCAGGTCATTTGGGGATTCCTATGGCTACACCTTC.

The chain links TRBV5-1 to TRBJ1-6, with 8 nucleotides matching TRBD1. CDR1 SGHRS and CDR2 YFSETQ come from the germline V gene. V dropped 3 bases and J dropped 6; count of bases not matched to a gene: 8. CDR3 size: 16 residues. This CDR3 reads CASSYGPGQANSPLHF. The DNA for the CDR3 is TGCGCCAGCAGCTACGGACCGGGACAGGCTAATTCACCCCTCCACTTT. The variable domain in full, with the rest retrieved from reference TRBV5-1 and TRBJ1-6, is KAGVTQTPRYLIKTRGQQVTLSCSPISGHRSVSWYQQTPGQGLQFLFEYFSETQRNKGNFPGRFSGRQFSNSRSEMNVSTLELGDSALYLCASSYGPGQANSPLHFGNGTRLTVT.

DNA of the CDR3: TGTGCCAGCAGCCAAGATGTAGAAGATACGCAGTATTTT. Residues: CASSQDVEDTQYF. The V and J genes are TRBV3-1 and TRBJ2-3; D remains ambiguous. The V gene lost 0 bases and the J gene lost 5 bases, with 6 bases spanning the gap. CDR1 LGHDT and CDR2 YNNKEL come from the germline V gene (reference sequence). This CDR3 is built from 13 residues.

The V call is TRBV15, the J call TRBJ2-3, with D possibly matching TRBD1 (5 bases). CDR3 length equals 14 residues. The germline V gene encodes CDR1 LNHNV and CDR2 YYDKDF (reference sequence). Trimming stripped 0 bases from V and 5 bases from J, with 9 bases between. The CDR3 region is CATSRDRVLDTQYF. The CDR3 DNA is TGTGCCACCAGCAGAGACAGGGTGTTAGATACGCAGTATTTT.

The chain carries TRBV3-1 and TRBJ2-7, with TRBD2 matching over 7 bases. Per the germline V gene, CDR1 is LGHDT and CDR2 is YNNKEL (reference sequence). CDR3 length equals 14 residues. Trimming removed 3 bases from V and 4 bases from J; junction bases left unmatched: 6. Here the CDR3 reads CASSQVAGDYEQYF. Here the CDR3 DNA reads TGTGCCAGCAGCCAGGTCGCGGGGGATTACGAGCAGTACTTC.

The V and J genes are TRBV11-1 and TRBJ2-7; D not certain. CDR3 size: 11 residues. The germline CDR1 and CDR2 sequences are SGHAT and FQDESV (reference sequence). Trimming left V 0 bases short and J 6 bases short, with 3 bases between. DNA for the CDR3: TGTGCCAGCAGCTTAGCGCTCGAGCAGTACTTC. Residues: CASSLALEQYF.

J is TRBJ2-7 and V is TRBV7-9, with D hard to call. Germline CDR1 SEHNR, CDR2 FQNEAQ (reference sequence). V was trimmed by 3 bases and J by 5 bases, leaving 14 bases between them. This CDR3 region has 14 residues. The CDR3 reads CASSLVLPHNEQYF. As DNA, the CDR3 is TGTGCCAGCAGCTTGGTTCTCCCGCACAACGAGCAGTACTTC.

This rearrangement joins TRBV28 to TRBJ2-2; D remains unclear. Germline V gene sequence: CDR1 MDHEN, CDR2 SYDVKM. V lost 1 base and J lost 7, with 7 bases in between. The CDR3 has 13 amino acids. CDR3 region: CASSLSRVGELFF. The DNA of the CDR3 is TGTGCCAGCAGTTTATCTCGGGTCGGGGAGCTGTTTTTT.

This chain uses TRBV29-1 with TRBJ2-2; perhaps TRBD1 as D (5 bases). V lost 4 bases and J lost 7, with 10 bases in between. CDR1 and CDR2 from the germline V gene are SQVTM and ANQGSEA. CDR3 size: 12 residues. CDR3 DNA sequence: TGCAGCGTTGCCCAGGGCGGCGGGGAGCTGTTTTTT. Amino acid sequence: CSVAQGGGELFF.

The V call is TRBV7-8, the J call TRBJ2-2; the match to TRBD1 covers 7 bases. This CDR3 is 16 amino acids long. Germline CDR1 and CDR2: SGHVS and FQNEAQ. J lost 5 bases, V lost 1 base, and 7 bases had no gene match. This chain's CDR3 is CASSLGTGVFTGELFF. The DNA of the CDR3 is TGTGCCAGCAGCTTAGGTACAGGGGTCTTTACCGGGGAGCTGTTTTTT.

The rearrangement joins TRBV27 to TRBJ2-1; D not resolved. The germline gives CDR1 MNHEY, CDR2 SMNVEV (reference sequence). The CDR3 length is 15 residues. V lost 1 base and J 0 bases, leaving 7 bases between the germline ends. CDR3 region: CASSLLVSSYNEQFF. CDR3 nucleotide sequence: TGTGCCAGCAGTTTATTAGTGAGCTCCTACAATGAGCAGTTCTTC.

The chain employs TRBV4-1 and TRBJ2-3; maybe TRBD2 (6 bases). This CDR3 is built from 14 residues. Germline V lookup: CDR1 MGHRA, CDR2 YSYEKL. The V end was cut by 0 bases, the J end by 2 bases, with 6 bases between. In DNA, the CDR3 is TGCGCCAGCAGCCAAGAGGACTACACAGATACGCAGTATTTT. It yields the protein CASSQEDYTDTQYF.